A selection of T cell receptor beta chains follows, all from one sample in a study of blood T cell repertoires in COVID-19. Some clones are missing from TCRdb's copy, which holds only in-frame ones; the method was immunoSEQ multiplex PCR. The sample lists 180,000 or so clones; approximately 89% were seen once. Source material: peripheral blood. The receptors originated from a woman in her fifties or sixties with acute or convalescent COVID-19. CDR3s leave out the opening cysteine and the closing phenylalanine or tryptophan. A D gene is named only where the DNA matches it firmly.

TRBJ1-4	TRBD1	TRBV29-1	SVPDRGNEKLF
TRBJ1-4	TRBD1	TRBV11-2	ASSLDHRGPNEKLF
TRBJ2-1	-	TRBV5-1	ASSLVAGSFNEQF
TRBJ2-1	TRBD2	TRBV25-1	ASSVRLAGVSYNEQF
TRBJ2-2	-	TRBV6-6	ASSFAGSSTGELF
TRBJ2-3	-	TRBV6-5	ASSYGQNTDTQY
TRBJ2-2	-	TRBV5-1	ASAASGSVTGELF
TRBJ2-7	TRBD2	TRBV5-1	ASSLGRGLASLEQY
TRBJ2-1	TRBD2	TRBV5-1	ASSLGLAGFSYNEQF
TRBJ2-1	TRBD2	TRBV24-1	ATSADGAGGSNEQF
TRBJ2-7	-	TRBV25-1	ASSDPRFPYEQY
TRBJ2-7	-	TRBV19	ASSIGAGFYEQY
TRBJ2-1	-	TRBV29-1	SVVVGWSSYNEQF
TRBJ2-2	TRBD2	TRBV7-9	ASSSVLAENTGELF
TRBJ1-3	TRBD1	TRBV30	AFSPGTGSGNTIY
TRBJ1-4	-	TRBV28	ASSVLLGGEAQKLF
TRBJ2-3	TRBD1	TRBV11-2	ASTRQGSDTQY
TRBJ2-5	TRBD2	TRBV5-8	ASSLYPSGETQY
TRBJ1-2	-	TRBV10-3	AISETLGQKTYGYT
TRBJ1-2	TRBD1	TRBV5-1	ASSFTGTGGINGYT
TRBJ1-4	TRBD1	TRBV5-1	ASSLGDRGEKLF
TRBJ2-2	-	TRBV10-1	ASSPDTGELF
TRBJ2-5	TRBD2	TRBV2	ASSVLAGPPGTQY
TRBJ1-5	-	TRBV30	AWSAPGGNQPQH
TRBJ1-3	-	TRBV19	ASRDSGSGNTIY
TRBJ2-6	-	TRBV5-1	ASSWAGRSLRSGANVLT
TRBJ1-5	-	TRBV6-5	ASNLRGGQPQH
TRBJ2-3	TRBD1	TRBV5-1	ASSAGADRDIVDTQY
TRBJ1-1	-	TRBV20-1	SASVFGTEAF
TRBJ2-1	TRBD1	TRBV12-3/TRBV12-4	ASSLRTGDEQF
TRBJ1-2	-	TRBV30	AWSVLGTPYGYT
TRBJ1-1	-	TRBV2	ASRTEDNTEAF
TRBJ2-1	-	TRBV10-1	ASSVDGRSYNEQF
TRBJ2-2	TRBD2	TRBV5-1	ASSASGTNTGELF
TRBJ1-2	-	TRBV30	AWSPPTGSVT
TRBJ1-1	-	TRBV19	ASSVQGPNTEAF
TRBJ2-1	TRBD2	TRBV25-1	ASSESRLAGGWNEQF
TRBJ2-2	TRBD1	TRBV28	ASRRQGGSGELF